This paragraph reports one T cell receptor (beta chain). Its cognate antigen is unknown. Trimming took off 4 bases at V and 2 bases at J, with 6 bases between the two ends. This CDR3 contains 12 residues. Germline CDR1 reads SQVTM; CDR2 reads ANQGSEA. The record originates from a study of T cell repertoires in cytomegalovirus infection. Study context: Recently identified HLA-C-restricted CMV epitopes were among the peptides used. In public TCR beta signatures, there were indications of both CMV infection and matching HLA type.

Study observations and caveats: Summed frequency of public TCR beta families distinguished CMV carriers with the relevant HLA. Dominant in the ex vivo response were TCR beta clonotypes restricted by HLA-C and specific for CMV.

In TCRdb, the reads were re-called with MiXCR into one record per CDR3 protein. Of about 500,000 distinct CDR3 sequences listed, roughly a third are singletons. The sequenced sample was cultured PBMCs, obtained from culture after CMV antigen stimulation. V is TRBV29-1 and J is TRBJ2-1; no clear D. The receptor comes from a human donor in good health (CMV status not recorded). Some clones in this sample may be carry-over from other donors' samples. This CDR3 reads CSVGAPYNEQFF. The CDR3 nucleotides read TGCAGCGTTGGTGCTCCCTACAATGAGCAGTTCTTC.